This entry lists 27 T cell receptor beta chains sequenced from one sample in a study of blood T cell repertoires in COVID-19. Sequencing was performed with immunoSEQ multiplex PCR; in TCRdb, only in-frame clones are kept and a portion is missing. The data show tens of thousands of clones, 82% seen once. The specimen sequenced was peripheral blood. The receptors stem from a woman in her sixties or seventies with acute or convalescent COVID-19.

The genes are TRBV9 and TRBJ2-1; a weak D match, TRBD2 (7 bases). CDR1 is SGDLS, CDR2 YYNGEE, per germline. Trimming left V 3 bases short and J 0 bases short, with 13 bases between. The CDR3 is 16 residues long. The CDR3 nucleotides read TGTGCCAGCAGCGCGCAGGGAGGGGGCTCCTACAATGAGCAGTTCTTC. Encoded protein: CASSAQGGGSYNEQFF.

The V call is TRBV6-2 or TRBV6-3, the J call TRBJ1-6; a possible D gene is TRBD1 (5 bases). The CDR3 extends over 15 amino acids. Trimming shortened V by 2 bases and J by 1 base, and 6 bases separated the two germline ends. In germline, CDR1 is MNHEY, CDR2 SVGEGT. CDR3 nucleotide sequence: TGTGCCAGCAGTTACGGGGGGTCCTATAATTCACCCCTCCACTTT. This gives the protein CASSYGGSYNSPLHF.

The chain links TRBV11-1 to TRBJ1-1, with D possibly TRBD1 on 5 matching bases. Trimming removed 7 bases from V and 4 bases from J, with 13 bases in between. Germline CDR1 SGHAT, CDR2 FQDESV (reference sequence). The CDR3 sequence is 13 residues long. The CDR3 nucleotides are TGTGCCAGCACGGGGGACGCTCGCACTGAAGCTTTCTTT. It codes for CASTGDARTEAFF.

J is TRBJ1-1 and V is TRBV6-6; 7 bases match TRBD1. Germline CDR1 reads MNHNY; CDR2 reads SVGAGI (reference sequence). Trimming cost V 7 bases and J 10 bases; bases outside gene matches: 9. There are 12 residues in the CDR3. The CDR3 reads CASTRTGFGAFF. CDR3 in DNA: TGTGCCAGCACCAGGACAGGTTTTGGAGCTTTCTTT.

In this sample, this clone turned up a few times. This sequence joins TRBV6-6 and TRBJ2-1; TRBD2 agrees at 15 bases. Germline V gives CDR1 MNHNY, CDR2 SVGAGI (reference sequence). The CDR3 is made up of 16 amino acids. Trimming at V came to 6 bases and at J to 10 bases, leaving 10 bases not matched to a gene. The CDR3 sequence: CASSSRTSGRELEQFF. CDR3 bases: TGTGCCAGCAGCTCCCGGACTAGCGGGAGGGAGTTGGAGCAGTTCTTC.

This clone was detected a few times. The J gene is TRBJ1-6, the V gene TRBV7-2; 8 bases match TRBD1. Germline trimming cut 3 bases from V and 7 bases from J; bases unmatched to any gene: 5. This CDR3 has 15 amino acids. Germline V CDR1 and CDR2: SGHTA, FQGNSA. The CDR3 nucleotides are TGTGCCAGCAGCTTGGGGGACAGGCGGAATTCACCCCTCCACTTT. It codes for CASSLGDRRNSPLHF.

Details on this clone: The junction departs from germline at one end; a sequencing error may be responsible. The V gene is TRBV28, the J gene TRBJ1-1; TRBD1 matches 12 bases. The CDR3 runs to 14 residues. Per the germline V gene, CDR1 is MDHEN and CDR2 is SYDVKM. The CDR3 spells CASSYRDRGRYRQF. The CDR3 DNA reads as TGTGCCAGCAGTTACCGGGACAGGGGGCGCTACCGCCAGTTT.

The chain employs TRBV3-1 (or the pseudogene TRBV3-2) and TRBJ2-7; D is undetermined. Germline V lookup: CDR1 LGHDT, CDR2 YNNKEL (reference sequence). This CDR3 is 12 amino acids long. Deletions cut 4 bases from V and 0 bases from J, with 4 bases between. The CDR3 loop reads CASSRHSYEQYF. The DNA of the CDR3 is TGTGCCAGCAGCCGACACTCCTACGAGCAGTACTTC.

The gene calls are TRBV30 and TRBJ2-1; D not resolved. Germline V gives CDR1 GTSNPN, CDR2 SVGIG (reference sequence). V was clipped by 1 base and J by 10 bases, with 11 bases between them. This CDR3 region has 12 residues. CDR3 nucleotides: TGTGCCTGGAGTGAGTGGCCGAGGGAGCAGTTCTTC. Its translation: CAWSEWPREQFF.

The chain links TRBV5-1 to TRBJ1-2, with TRBD1 as a possible D gene (5 bases). CDR3 length: 15 amino acids. V lost 1 base and J 2 bases, leaving 12 bases between the germline ends. Germline lookup yields CDR1 SGHRS and CDR2 YFSETQ. The DNA for the CDR3 is TGCGCCAGCAGCTTGACTGCGGAGGGGAACTATGGCTACACCTTC. Encoded protein: CASSLTAEGNYGYTF.

This sequence joins TRBV11-2 and TRBJ2-1, with TRBD2 identical over 10 bases. V trimming: 5 bases; J trimming: 1 base; junction bases outside the gene matches: 2. This CDR3 comprises 15 residues. Germline CDR1 and CDR2: SGHAT and FQNNGV. DNA for the CDR3: TGTGCCAGCAGCCTAGCGGGAGTGTCCTACAATGAGCAGTTCTTC. Protein: CASSLAGVSYNEQFF.

V usage is TRBV12-3 or TRBV12-4 and J usage is TRBJ1-1; D remains unclear. V lost 2 bases, J lost 0 bases, and 4 bases lay in between. CDR3 length: 13 amino acids. The CDR3 sequence is CASSLILNTEAFF. Written as DNA, the CDR3 is TGTGCCAGCAGTTTAATATTGAACACTGAAGCTTTCTTT.

The chain links TRBV18 to TRBJ1-3, with TRBD1 as a possible D gene (6 bases). CDR3 size: 14 residues. V was clipped by 4 bases and J by 3 bases, with 10 bases between them. CDR1 and CDR2 from the germline V gene are KGHSH and LQKENI. CDR3 loop: CASSLGQYGNTIYF. Written as DNA, the CDR3 is TGTGCCAGCTCACTAGGACAGTATGGAAACACCATATATTTT. The full variable domain, in which reference TRBV18 and TRBJ1-3 provide the parts outside the CDR3, is NAGVMQNPRHLVRRRGQEARLRCSPMKGHSHVYWYRQLPEEGLKFMVYLQKENIIDESGMPKERFSAEFPKEGPSILRIQQVVRGDSAAYFCASSLGQYGNTIYFGEGSWLTVV.

J is TRBJ1-5 and V is TRBV2; 12 bases are shared with TRBD1. The CDR3 spans 19 residues. The V gene's germline CDR1 is SNHLY and CDR2 FYNNEI. V shed 0 bases, J shed 5 bases, and the junction held 11 bases outside the gene matches. DNA of the CDR3: TGTGCCAGCAGTGAAGCGGGTTCCGGGACAGGGGGCTTCTATCAGCCCCAGCATTTT. It encodes CASSEAGSGTGGFYQPQHF.

This sequence joins TRBV9 and TRBJ2-7; a weak D match, TRBD2 (6 bases). CDR3 length: 17 residues. Trimming cost V 0 bases and J 0 bases, with 16 bases left between them. Germline V CDR1 and CDR2: SGDLS, YYNGEE. The CDR3 region is CASSVGEAGPSSYEQYF. CDR3 nucleotides: TGTGCCAGCAGCGTAGGGGAGGCTGGCCCTAGCTCCTACGAGCAGTACTTC.

This chain connects TRBV11-3 to TRBJ2-1; TRBD2 aligns across 8 bases. This CDR3 has 16 residues. Trimming took 2 bases from V and 10 from J; bases not matched to a gene: 13. Germline V gives CDR1 SGHNT, CDR2 YENEEA. The CDR3 region has the DNA TGTGCCAGCAGCTTACTGACAAGCGGGGGCCAGGTGGAGCAGTTCTTC. Encoded protein: CASSLLTSGGQVEQFF.

The chain uses TRBV4-2 and TRBJ2-3, with 7 nucleotides matching TRBD2. Germline CDR1 reads LGHNA; CDR2 reads YNFKEQ. The length of the CDR3 is 18 residues. The V gene end was trimmed by 1 base and the J gene end by 6 bases; junction bases not matched to a gene: 16. CDR3 region: CASSQGELRDYPQDTQYF. The DNA for the CDR3 is TGTGCCAGCAGCCAAGGCGAACTCCGGGACTACCCCCAGGATACGCAGTATTTT.

This clone was observed a handful of times. CDR3 residues: CASSLRGGLGTFF. CDR3 nucleotides: TGTGCCAGCAGTTTACGGGGGGGCTTGGGTACTTTCTTT. This chain joins TRBV12-3 or TRBV12-4 and TRBJ1-1, with D perhaps matching TRBD1 (6 bases). The CDR3 is 13 amino acids. V was pared by 2 bases and J by 12 bases, with 16 bases between.

The rearrangement uses TRBV5-4 and TRBJ2-3; D gene unclear. The V end lost 10 bases, the J end lost 2 bases, and 20 bases lay between the germline ends. The germline CDR1 and CDR2 sequences are SGHNT and YYREEE (reference sequence). The CDR3 runs 15 residues. CDR3 coding DNA: TGTGCCTATCAACGTGGCAGAACGTACACAGATACGCAGTATTTT. Its protein is CAYQRGRTYTDTQYF.

This chain uses TRBV6-5 with TRBJ1-6; 7 nucleotides align to TRBD1. The CDR3 is 13 residues long. Trimming took 6 bases from V and 7 from J; bases not matched to a gene: 3. Germline CDR1 reads MNHEY; CDR2 reads SVGAGI. CDR3 bases: TGTGCCAGCAGGACGACAGGGAATTCACCCCTCCACTTT. This gives the protein CASRTTGNSPLHF.

The V gene is TRBV2, the J gene TRBJ1-4, with TRBD1 matching 11 bases. This CDR3 contains 14 residues. CDR1 is SNHLY and CDR2 is FYNNEI in the germline V gene. V shed 3 bases, J shed 7 bases, and the junction held 1 base outside the gene matches. CDR3 protein: CASSEGQGVEKLFF. CDR3 coding DNA: TGTGCCAGCAGTGAGGGACAGGGGGTTGAAAAACTGTTTTTT.

This sequence joins TRBV28 and TRBJ1-2; D gene uncertain. There are 14 residues in the CDR3. The germline V gene encodes CDR1 MDHEN and CDR2 SYDVKM. Trimming took 3 bases from V and 1 from J, leaving 9 bases between them. CDR3 sequence reads: CASSFGSRNYGYTF. In DNA, the CDR3 is TGTGCCAGCAGTTTCGGGAGCCGTAACTATGGCTACACCTTC.

The V and J genes are TRBV21-1 and TRBJ1-4; TRBD1 was called by the table and not checked on the DNA. TRBV21-1 is flagged as a pseudogene. The CDR3 contains 13 residues. The CDR3 DNA sequence: TGTGCCCAGCGAGAAGGGGCTAATGAAAAACTGTTTTTT. As protein: CAQREGANEKLFF.

The J gene is TRBJ2-3, the V gene TRBV6-2 or TRBV6-3; TRBD1 agrees at 8 bases. V lost 6 bases to trimming and J lost 0 bases; unmatched junction nucleotides: 17. The CDR3 covers 19 residues. Germline V gene lookup returns CDR1 MNHEY and CDR2 SVGEGT. The CDR3 here is CASSPHFSLDRVSTDTQYF. For the CDR3, the DNA is TGTGCCAGCAGCCCTCATTTCTCCTTGGACAGGGTGAGCACAGATACGCAGTATTTT.

V usage is TRBV5-8 and J usage is TRBJ2-1; D perhaps matches TRBD2 (6 bases). From germline, CDR1 is SGHTS and CDR2 YDEGEE. This CDR3 is 15 amino acids long. Between the trimmed V and J ends, which lost 10 bases and 9 bases, there was a span of 26 bases. CDR3 bases: TGTGCCGGGTTTATGTGGAGGGCAGGAGGGAGTGAGCAGTTCTTC. Translating it yields CAGFMWRAGGSEQFF.

The V gene is TRBV13, the J gene TRBJ2-5, with a tentative D call TRBD2 (6 bases). V was pared by 4 bases and J by 4 bases, with 19 bases between. CDR3 size: 16 residues. The V gene's germline CDR1 is PRHDT and CDR2 FYEKMQ (reference sequence). The CDR3 protein is CASSSRFTGVRETQYF. CDR3 coding DNA: TGTGCCAGCAGCTCCCGTTTCACGGGAGTGAGAGAGACCCAGTACTTC.

The chain carries TRBV5-6 and TRBJ2-2, with D unclear. Trimming removed 4 bases at V and 1 base at J, with 8 bases between. The V gene's germline CDR1 is SGHDT and CDR2 YYEEEE. The length of the CDR3 is 14 residues. CDR3 protein: CASSQQVNTGELFF. In nucleotides, the CDR3 is TGTGCCAGCAGCCAACAAGTGAACACCGGGGAGCTGTTTTTT. Drawing the rest from reference TRBV5-6 and TRBJ2-2, the complete variable domain is DAGVTQSPTHLIKTRGQQVTLRCSPKSGHDTVSWYQQALGQGPQFIFQYYEEEERQRGNFPDRFSGHQFPNYSSELNVNALLLGDSALYLCASSQQVNTGELFFGEGSRLTVL.